Shown below are 23 T cell receptor beta chains from a single sample sequenced in a study of blood T cell repertoires in COVID-19. Here immunoSEQ multiplex PCR was the method, and the copy in TCRdb shows in-frame clones only, minus some. Of 180,000 or so clones listed, 80% to 90% are singletons. Sequencing was performed on peripheral blood. The receptors originated from a middle-aged man with active or convalescent COVID-19.

The rearrangement links TRBV7-9 to TRBJ1-2; 8 bases fit TRBD1. CDR3 length: 13 amino acids. Unmatched junction bases numbered 6, after V lost 4 bases and J lost 8 bases. Per the germline V gene, CDR1 is SEHNR and CDR2 is FQNEAQ (reference sequence). For the CDR3, the DNA is TGTGCCAGCAGCTGGACAGGGTCGGGCGGCTACACCTTC. This codes for CASSWTGSGGYTF.

This clone has only one observation. Other DNA sequences in the same sample also yield this CDR3. J is TRBJ2-5 and V is TRBV3-1 (or the pseudogene TRBV3-2); 14 bases are a match to TRBD2. The CDR3 runs to 16 residues. The junction had 0 bases not matched to a gene; V was cut back by 1 base and J by 2 bases. From germline, CDR1 is LGHDT and CDR2 YNNKEL (reference sequence). CDR3 protein: CASSQGLAGGQETQYF. As DNA, the CDR3 is TGTGCCAGCAGCCAAGGACTAGCGGGGGGGCAAGAGACCCAGTACTTC.

This chain links TRBV7-8 with TRBJ2-5, with 8 bases fitting TRBD2. The trim removed 2 bases at V and 1 base at J, leaving 15 bases unmatched. The CDR3 spans 19 residues. CDR1 is SGHVS, CDR2 FQNEAQ, per germline. CDR3 DNA sequence: TGTGCCAGCAGCTTAATCCCAAATGCTCAGCGGGGGAGCCAAGAGACCCAGTACTTC. Its translation is CASSLIPNAQRGSQETQYF.

This chain connects TRBV5-1 to TRBJ1-2, with D perhaps TRBD1 (6 bases). CDR1 is SGHRS, CDR2 YFSETQ, per germline. The CDR3 is 13 residues long. Trimming removed 4 bases from V and 8 bases from J, with 15 bases in between. The CDR3 loop is CASSPGTYDGYTF. The CDR3 DNA is TGCGCCAGCAGCCCGGGGACATATGACGGCTACACCTTC.

This clone was seen just once. This sequence joins TRBV5-1 and TRBJ1-1; no reliable D call. Germline lookup yields CDR1 SGHRS and CDR2 YFSETQ. The CDR3 extends over 14 amino acids. The germline V and J ends were trimmed by 4 bases and 5 bases, with 15 bases remaining between them. CDR3 protein: CASSLDSGRTEAFF. The CDR3 DNA is TGCGCCAGCAGCCTCGACTCCGGAAGGACTGAAGCTTTCTTT. The variable domain in full, with the rest retrieved from reference TRBV5-1 and TRBJ1-1, is KAGVTQTPRYLIKTRGQQVTLSCSPISGHRSVSWYQQTPGQGLQFLFEYFSETQRNKGNFPGRFSGRQFSNSRSEMNVSTLELGDSALYLCASSLDSGRTEAFFGQGTRLTVV.

The chain uses TRBV19 and TRBJ1-4; D remains ambiguous. The CDR3 sequence is 14 residues long. Trimming pared 5 bases from V and 0 bases from J, leaving 7 bases between. Per the germline V gene, CDR1 is LNHDA and CDR2 is SQIVND (reference sequence). This CDR3 reads CASSLTATNEKLFF. For the CDR3, the DNA is TGTGCCAGTAGTCTCACAGCAACTAATGAAAAACTGTTTTTT. Complete variable domain (other parts from reference TRBV19 and TRBJ1-4): DGGITQSPKYLFRKEGQNVTLSCEQNLNHDAMYWYRQDPGQGLRLIYYSQIVNDFQKGDIAEGYSVSREKKESFPLTVTSAQKNPTAFYLCASSLTATNEKLFFGSGTQLSVL.

The genes are TRBV25-1 and TRBJ1-6; 7 bases fit TRBD1. CDR1 and CDR2 from the germline V gene are MGHDK and SYGVNS. V shed 8 bases, J shed 10 bases, and the junction held 14 bases outside the gene matches. This CDR3 is 15 amino acids long. DNA for the CDR3: TGTGCCAGCTCGGGGAGTGAGGGACAGAACTCACCCCTCCACTTT. Its translation: CASSGSEGQNSPLHF.

This clone showed up just a few times. The genes are TRBV15 and TRBJ1-3; possible D gene TRBD1, 6 bases. Germline assignment: CDR1 LNHNV and CDR2 YYDKDF (reference sequence). The CDR3 is made up of 16 amino acids. Between the trimmed V and J ends, which lost 3 bases and 0 bases, there was a span of 12 bases. The CDR3 nucleotides read TGTGCCACCAGCAGCCCGGCAGGGGTCTCTGGAAACACCATATATTTT. It codes for CATSSPAGVSGNTIYF.

V gene TRBV19 combines with J gene TRBJ2-2; 8 bases are a match to TRBD1. The germline V gene encodes CDR1 LNHDA and CDR2 SQIVND (reference sequence). After removal of 6 bases from V and 5 bases from J, the junction contained 5 bases not matched to a gene. The CDR3 is made up of 14 amino acids. The CDR3 nucleotides are TGTGCCAGTAGGGGGACAGGCGGGACCGGGGAGCTGTTTTTT. This codes for CASRGTGGTGELFF.

The rearrangement uses TRBV4-3 and TRBJ2-7; D not certain. Trimming pared 3 bases from V and 1 base from J, leaving 22 bases between. The CDR3 has 18 residues. Germline V lookup: CDR1 LGHNA, CDR2 YSLEER. CDR3 residues: CASSQVPGPVRESYEQYF. In nucleotides, the CDR3 is TGCGCCAGCAGCCAGGTACCTGGGCCTGTTAGAGAATCCTACGAGCAGTACTTC.

This clone was counted once. The chain uses TRBV4-3 and TRBJ2-3; 13 bases map to TRBD2. CDR1 is LGHNA, CDR2 YSLEER, per germline. V gave up 1 base and J gave up 5 bases; unmatched junction bases: 0. CDR3 length: 15 amino acids. CDR3 bases: TGCGCCAGCAGCCAAGGACTAGCGGGGGGAGATACGCAGTATTTT. Encoded protein: CASSQGLAGGDTQYF.

The rearrangement links TRBV30 to TRBJ2-2; 8 positions agree with TRBD2. V dropped 6 bases and J dropped 6; count of bases not matched to a gene: 9. Germline CDR1 reads GTSNPN; CDR2 reads SVGIG (reference sequence). The CDR3 is 14 amino acids. The CDR3 DNA reads TGTGCCTGCAACGGGGGGGCTCTATCCGGGGAGCTGTTTTTT. It is translated as CACNGGALSGELFF.

The chain combines TRBV30 with TRBJ1-5; D gene unclear. From germline, CDR1 is GTSNPN and CDR2 SVGIG (reference sequence). The V gene lost 0 bases and the J gene lost 4 bases, with 7 bases spanning the gap. The CDR3 has 13 amino acids. DNA for the CDR3: TGTGCCTGGAGTGTGTCGTCTAATCAGCCCCAGCATTTT. The encoded protein is CAWSVSSNQPQHF. Full variable domain (remainder filled in from reference TRBV30 and TRBJ1-5): SQTIHQWPATLVQPVGSPLSLECTVEGTSNPNLYWYRQAAGRGLQLLFYSVGIGQISSEVPQNLSASRPQDRQFILSSKKLLLSDSGFYLCAWSVSSNQPQHFGDGTRLSIL.

This rearrangement joins TRBV5-1 to TRBJ1-2; D is uncertain. The V gene's germline CDR1 is SGHRS and CDR2 YFSETQ. The CDR3 is 14 residues long. Deletions cut 0 bases from V and 9 bases from J, with 15 bases between. The CDR3 protein is CASSLGGPPPRYTF. CDR3 bases: TGCGCCAGCAGCTTGGGAGGGCCCCCACCCCGCTACACCTTC.

The chain combines TRBV2 with TRBJ1-5; D gene uncertain. The germline V and J ends were trimmed by 6 bases and 7 bases, with 16 bases remaining between them. Germline lookup yields CDR1 SNHLY and CDR2 FYNNEI. The CDR3 consists of 14 residues. The CDR3 DNA sequence: TGTGCCAGCAGAGCAGACGGCGGGTACCAGCCCCAGCATTTT. It encodes CASRADGGYQPQHF.

The count of this clone is one. The chain carries TRBV9 and TRBJ1-1; 8 positions match TRBD1. V dropped 2 bases and J dropped 0; count of bases not matched to a gene: 9. The CDR3 runs to 17 residues. From germline, CDR1 is SGDLS and CDR2 YYNGEE. The CDR3, as DNA: TGTGCCAGCAGCGTGGACCCAGGGGGCGCGGTGAACACTGAAGCTTTCTTT. It codes for CASSVDPGGAVNTEAFF.

The V gene is TRBV5-1, the J gene TRBJ2-3; the match to TRBD2 covers 9 bases. The CDR3 totals 16 residues. The V segment lost 1 base and the J segment 2 bases; nucleotides outside the gene matches: 5. The germline V gene encodes CDR1 SGHRS and CDR2 YFSETQ. The CDR3 DNA reads TGCGCCAGCAGCTTGTTAGCGGGGGTCAACACAGATACGCAGTATTTT. Amino acids: CASSLLAGVNTDTQYF.

V gene TRBV5-1 combines with J gene TRBJ1-6; D may be TRBD1 (6 bases). The CDR3 is made up of 14 amino acids. Germline V gene lookup returns CDR1 SGHRS and CDR2 YFSETQ. Trimming took off 1 base at V and 5 bases at J, with 7 bases between the two ends. The CDR3 DNA is TGCGCCAGCAGCTTGAGACAGGATAATTCACCCCTCCACTTT. It yields the protein CASSLRQDNSPLHF.

The chain employs TRBV5-4 and TRBJ2-2; weak D call: TRBD1 (6 bases). Germline loops: CDR1 SGHNT, CDR2 YYREEE (reference sequence). V was cut by 0 bases and J by 7 bases, with 7 bases left in between. The CDR3 loop spans 13 amino acids. This chain's CDR3 is CASSLADSGELFF. CDR3 DNA sequence: TGTGCCAGCAGCTTGGCGGACAGCGGGGAGCTGTTTTTT.

This clone was seen a handful of times. The genes are TRBV4-2 and TRBJ1-3; no firm D call. Trimming pared 5 bases from V and 15 bases from J, leaving 23 bases between. The CDR3 covers 14 residues. Per germline, CDR1 LGHNA and CDR2 YNFKEQ. CDR3 residues: CASSVTGGGEAPYF. The CDR3 DNA reads TGTGCCAGCAGCGTCACCGGTGGTGGAGAGGCCCCATATTTT.

The chain is built from TRBV28 and TRBJ1-2; 8 nucleotides align to TRBD1. CDR1 and CDR2 from the germline V gene are MDHEN and SYDVKM. This CDR3 contains 15 residues. V lost 5 bases, J lost 4 bases, and 9 bases stayed unmatched. The CDR3 region is CASSPTTGERYGYTF. CDR3 nucleotides: TGTGCCAGCAGTCCCACGACAGGGGAGCGCTATGGCTACACCTTC.

This sequence joins TRBV2 and TRBJ2-6, with no clear D. CDR3 length: 15 residues. CDR1 and CDR2 (germline): SNHLY, FYNNEI. V was trimmed by 6 bases and J by 2 bases, leaving 11 bases between them. CDR3 in amino acids: CASSPLGAGANVLTF. The CDR3 nucleotides are TGTGCCAGCAGCCCTCTCGGAGCTGGGGCCAACGTCCTGACTTTC.

This chain's CDR3 is CASSTDRGRRAFF. In nucleotides, the CDR3 is TGTGCCAGCAGTACCGACAGGGGGCGCCGAGCTTTCTTT. This rearrangement joins TRBV6-4 to TRBJ1-1; 10 nucleotides align to TRBD1. Per the germline V gene, CDR1 is MRHNA and CDR2 is SNTAGT. V shed 5 bases, J shed 10 bases, and the junction held 7 bases outside the gene matches. The length of the CDR3 is 13 residues.